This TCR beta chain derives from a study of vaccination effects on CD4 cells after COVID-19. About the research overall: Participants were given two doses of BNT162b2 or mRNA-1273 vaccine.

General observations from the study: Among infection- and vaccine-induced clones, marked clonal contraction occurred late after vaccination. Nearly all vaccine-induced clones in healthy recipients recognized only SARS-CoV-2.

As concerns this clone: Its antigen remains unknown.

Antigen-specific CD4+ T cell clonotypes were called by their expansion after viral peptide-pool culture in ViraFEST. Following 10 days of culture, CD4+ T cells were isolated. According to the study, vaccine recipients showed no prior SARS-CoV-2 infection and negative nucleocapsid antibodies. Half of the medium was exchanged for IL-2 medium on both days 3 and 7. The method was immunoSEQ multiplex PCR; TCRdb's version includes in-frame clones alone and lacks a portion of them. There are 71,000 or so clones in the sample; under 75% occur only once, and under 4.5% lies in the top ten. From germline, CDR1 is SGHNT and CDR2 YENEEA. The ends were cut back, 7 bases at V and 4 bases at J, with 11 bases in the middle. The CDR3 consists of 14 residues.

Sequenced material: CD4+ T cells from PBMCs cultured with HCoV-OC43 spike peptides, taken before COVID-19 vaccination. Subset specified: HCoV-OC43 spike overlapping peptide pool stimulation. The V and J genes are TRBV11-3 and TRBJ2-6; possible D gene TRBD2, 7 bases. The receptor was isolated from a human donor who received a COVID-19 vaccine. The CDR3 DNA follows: TGTGCCAGCACTGGGGGGGCAGGGGCCAACGTCCTGACTTTC. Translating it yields CASTGGAGANVLTF.